A selection of T cell receptor beta chains follows, all from one sample in a study of radiation and T cells in renal cell carcinoma. Sequencing was performed with immunoSEQ multiplex PCR; in TCRdb, only in-frame clones are kept and a portion is missing. The table includes about 43,000 clones, around four fifths detected once. The input for sequencing was blood, taken from a patient whose treatment included radiotherapy and nephrectomy. Receptor source: a woman in her 70s with renal cell carcinoma. Each CDR3 is given with its conserved first and last residue. A D gene is named only where the DNA matches it firmly. Only some rows state a clone size, as once, few, many or a class for expanded clones.

d_gene,len,v_gene,abundance,j_gene,CDR3nt,CDR3aa
-,15,TRBV19,-,TRBJ1-2,TGTGCCAGTAGTCCGAGCTATCGTTCTAACTATGGCTACACCTTC,CASSPSYRSNYGYTF
-,15,TRBV19,-,TRBJ2-7,TGTGCCAGTAGTTCGGGACTTCGAAGCTCCTACGAGCAGTACTTC,CASSSGLRSSYEQYF
-,15,TRBV28,-,TRBJ1-2,TGTGCCAGCAGTTTAGCACAGGGCCCCAACTATGGCTACACCTTC,CASSLAQGPNYGYTF
TRBD1,16,TRBV5-1,-,TRBJ1-5,TGCGCCAGCAGCCATTTCGACAGGGTAGCGAATCAGCCCCAGCATTTT,CASSHFDRVANQPQHF
-,13,TRBV7-9,-,TRBJ2-7,TGTGCCAGCAGCTTTCCAGCCTCCTACGAGCAGTACTTC,CASSFPASYEQYF
-,17,TRBV4-2,-,TRBJ2-7,TGTGCCAGCAGCCCCGGGGACTGGACGGAAAGCTCCTACGAGCAGTACTTC,CASSPGDWTESSYEQYF
-,15,TRBV4-2,many,TRBJ2-7,TGTGCCAGCAGCCAAAACCAGGAGAGCTCCTACGAGCAGTACTTC,CASSQNQESSYEQYF
-,15,TRBV4-1,-,TRBJ2-6,TGCGCCACCCATAGGGGGGTATCTGGGGCCAACGTCCTGACTTTC,CATHRGVSGANVLTF
-,13,TRBV7-9,-,TRBJ2-1,TGTGCCAGCAGCGCGCCGACCTCCATCGAGCAGTTCTTC,CASSAPTSIEQFF
-,12,TRBV30,once,TRBJ2-5,TGTGCCTGGAGCGGGGGCGGAGAGACCCAGTACTTC,CAWSGGGETQYF
-,14,TRBV4-1,-,TRBJ2-4,TGCGCCAGCAGCCACCCTCTAGGGACTCCGATTCAGTACTTC,CASSHPLGTPIQYF
TRBD1,15,TRBV5-1,-,TRBJ2-5,TGCGCCAGCAGCTTGCCTTGGACAGGACAAGAGACCCAGTACTTC,CASSLPWTGQETQYF
TRBD1,14,TRBV6-1,-,TRBJ1-5,TGTGCCAGCTGGGACAGGGGGCAGAATCAGCCCCAGCATTTT,CASWDRGQNQPQHF
-,14,TRBV9,-,TRBJ2-7,TGTGCCAGCAGCGTAGGGCAGTTCACCTACGAGCAGTACTTC,CASSVGQFTYEQYF
-,11,TRBV2,-,TRBJ2-5,TGTGCCAGCAGTGTTTATCGGGACCAGTACTTC,CASSVYRDQYF
-,13,TRBV19,-,TRBJ1-3,TGTGCCAGTAAGCAGATCTCTGGAAACACCATATATTTT,CASKQISGNTIYF
TRBD1,15,TRBV12-5,-,TRBJ1-5,TGTGCTAGTGGTTTAGCCACAGGGGCCAATCAGCCCCAGCATTTT,CASGLATGANQPQHF
-,13,TRBV7-8,-,TRBJ2-7,TGTGCCAGCAGCCATCGAGTCTCCTACGAGCAGTACTTC,CASSHRVSYEQYF
-,15,TRBV5-4,-,TRBJ2-3,TGTGCCAGCAGCTTGGGGGGTCTAGCGCAGGATACGCAGTATTTT,CASSLGGLAQDTQYF
TRBD1,15,TRBV19,-,TRBJ2-3,TGTGCCAGTTCTCTCCCGGGACAGCCCACAGATACGCAGTATTTT,CASSLPGQPTDTQYF
-,14,TRBV5-4,-,TRBJ2-1,TGTGCCAGCAGCTTGTCTGGCCCCTACAATGAGCAGTTCTTC,CASSLSGPYNEQFF
-,17,TRBV30,-,TRBJ1-6,TGTGCCTGGAGTCTTTCAGGGGCGAGCTCCTATAATTCACCCCTCCACTTT,CAWSLSGASSYNSPLHF
TRBD2,15,TRBV5-4,-,TRBJ2-1,TGTGCCAGCAGCTCTGGGACTAGCGGCTACAATGAGCAGTTCTTC,CASSSGTSGYNEQFF
-,13,TRBV5-5,once,TRBJ2-7,TGTGCCAACCCGACTGGACCTCCCTACGAGCAGTACTTC,CANPTGPPYEQYF
-,15,TRBV27,-,TRBJ1-2,TGTGCCAGCAGTTTTTCTCCTAATTCCAACTATGGCTACACCTTC,CASSFSPNSNYGYTF
TRBD2,17,TRBV7-8,-,TRBJ2-1,TGTGCCAGCAGCTTAGCCACATTAGCGGGGGGGTACAATGAGCAGTTCTTC,CASSLATLAGGYNEQFF
-,13,TRBV19,once,TRBJ1-1,TGTGCCAGTAGTATGGGGGGGAACACTGAAGCTTTCTTT,CASSMGGNTEAFF
TRBD1,15,TRBV19,-,TRBJ1-4,TGTGCCAGTAGTAAAGGACAGGGGACTAATGAAAAACTGTTTTTT,CASSKGQGTNEKLFF
TRBD1,13,TRBV18,-,TRBJ2-7,TGTGCCAGCTCACCCGGGACAGCTTACGAGCAGTACTTC,CASSPGTAYEQYF
TRBD1,13,TRBV16,-,TRBJ1-5,TGTGCCAGCAGCCTGGGACAGGGACAGCCCCAGCATTTT,CASSLGQGQPQHF
-,14,TRBV2,-,TRBJ2-3,TGTGCCAGCAGTGAAGGGGACGATACAGATACGCAGTATTTT,CASSEGDDTDTQYF
TRBD1,17,TRBV5-4,-,TRBJ2-7,TGTGCCAGCAGCTTGGGTGGGGGGACAGGGAGCTCCTACGAGCAGTACTTC,CASSLGGGTGSSYEQYF
TRBD1,15,TRBV13,-,TRBJ2-1,TGTGCCAGCAGCTTCACGGGACAGGGTATTTCTGAGCAGTTCTTC,CASSFTGQGISEQFF
TRBD1,14,TRBV5-5,-,TRBJ1-5,TGTGCCAGCAGCCCCGACAGGGGGGGGAGGTCCCAGCATTTT,CASSPDRGGRSQHF
-,16,TRBV2,once,TRBJ2-7,TGTGCCAGCAGTGAGGAGGGAGAAGGGATAGGGGACGAGCAGTACTTC,CASSEEGEGIGDEQYF
TRBD2,15,TRBV9,-,TRBJ2-5,TGTGCCAGCGCCGGGGCGGGGGGGATCCAAGAGACCCAGTACTTC,CASAGAGGIQETQYF
TRBD1,14,TRBV19,once,TRBJ2-7,TGTGCCAGTAGTATGCGAGGGACAGGGGTCGAGCAGTACTTC,CASSMRGTGVEQYF
-,15,TRBV23-1,-,TRBJ1-1,TGCGCCAGCAGTCAACTGGACAGAGGGAACACTGAAGCTTTCTTT,CASSQLDRGNTEAFF
-,13,TRBV27,-,TRBJ1-6,TGTGCCAGCAGTGATTTCCGGGCAGAACCCCTCCACTTT,CASSDFRAEPLHF
-,12,TRBV7-9,-,TRBJ2-7,TGTGCCAGCAGCTCCCCGGGCAACGAGCAGTACTTC,CASSSPGNEQYF
TRBD1,16,TRBV19,-,TRBJ1-2,TGTGCCAGTAGTGGCCGAGACAGGGGGAGGTACTATGGCTACACCTTC,CASSGRDRGRYYGYTF